These 18 T cell receptor beta chains originate from one sample sequenced in a study of T cells after yellow fever vaccination. From the 5' RACE reads, TCRdb called clonotypes with MiXCR, one entry per CDR3 protein. Seen here are hundreds of thousands of distinct CDR3 sequences, 10% to 15% observed once, and the top ten hold 14% to 15%. The sequencing here drew on PBMCs, taken on the day of the yellow fever booster vaccination. Receptors were obtained from a man aged 30-40 years who received the YFV17D yellow fever vaccine.

This clonotype was observed a few times. This chain uses TRBV20-1 with TRBJ2-7, with 9 bases identical to TRBD1. The V and J ends lost 2 bases and 3 bases, in that order; junction bases with no gene match: 8. This CDR3 is 15 amino acids long. The germline V gene has CDR1 DFQATT and CDR2 SNEGSKA (reference sequence). The CDR3 bases are TGCAGTGCTAGACCTAACAGGGGGCGAAACTACGAGCAGTACTTC. Translating gives CSARPNRGRNYEQYF.

The rearrangement joins TRBV20-1 to TRBJ1-5; a possible D gene is TRBD1 (6 bases). The CDR3 is 13 residues long. The V and J ends lost 6 bases and 4 bases respectively, with 13 bases between them. CDR1 and CDR2 from the germline V gene are DFQATT and SNEGSKA (reference sequence). The CDR3 here is CSAKQGRNQPQHF. The DNA of the CDR3 is TGCAGTGCCAAACAGGGTCGAAATCAGCCCCAGCATTTT.

The chain links TRBV19 to TRBJ2-3; no clear D. The germline V gene has CDR1 LNHDA and CDR2 SQIVND (reference sequence). The V and J ends lost 4 bases and 5 bases respectively, with 7 bases between them. The CDR3 has 12 residues. CDR3 protein: CASSTKKDTQYF. The CDR3 bases are TGTGCCAGTAGTACGAAGAAAGATACGCAGTATTTT.

This clonotype was observed a few times. The gene calls are TRBV7-2 and TRBJ2-5, with a possible D match to TRBD2 (6 bases). From germline, CDR1 is SGHTA and CDR2 FQGNSA. This CDR3 has 15 amino acids. The V end lost 5 bases, the J end lost 2 bases, and 15 bases lay between the germline ends. The chain's CDR3 is CASSEIAVRQETQYF. CDR3 DNA sequence: TGTGCCAGCAGCGAAATAGCGGTTCGGCAAGAGACCCAGTACTTC.

This clonotype was counted ten times or more. This sequence joins TRBV20-1 and TRBJ2-5; 7 bases fit TRBD2. V gave up 3 bases and J gave up 1 base; unmatched junction bases: 5. The CDR3 is 14 residues long. The germline V gene has CDR1 DFQATT and CDR2 SNEGSKA (reference sequence). The CDR3 here is CSASPSSGQETQYF. CDR3 in DNA: TGCAGTGCTAGTCCCTCTAGCGGCCAAGAGACCCAGTACTTC.

This clonotype was found many times. The chain carries TRBV7-2 and TRBJ2-1; no clear D. From germline, CDR1 is SGHTA and CDR2 FQGNSA. The CDR3 totals 15 residues. V lost 5 bases to trimming and J lost 7 bases, with 18 bases between them. The CDR3 region is CASSPMGGPLNEQFF. The CDR3 DNA follows: TGTGCCAGCAGCCCTATGGGCGGTCCCTTGAATGAGCAGTTCTTC.

This rearrangement joins TRBV6-5 to TRBJ2-1; possibly TRBD2 for D (5 bases). Germline V gene sequence: CDR1 MNHEY, CDR2 SVGAGI. The CDR3 sequence is 17 residues long. V lost 1 base and J 0 bases, leaving 13 bases between the germline ends. The CDR3 loop is CASSYLHSGSSYNEQFF. CDR3 nucleotides: TGTGCCAGCAGTTACTTACATAGTGGGAGCTCCTACAATGAGCAGTTCTTC.

This clonotype was found a few times. This rearrangement joins TRBV7-9 to TRBJ2-1; D not resolved. Germline V gene sequence: CDR1 SEHNR, CDR2 FQNEAQ (reference sequence). V was cut by 2 bases and J by 8 bases, with 16 bases left in between. CDR3 size: 15 residues. DNA of the CDR3: TGTGCCAGCAGCTTAATGCGTAGTGGTTACGATGAGCAGTTCTTC. Its protein product is CASSLMRSGYDEQFF. The entire variable domain, with the rest obtained from reference TRBV7-9 and TRBJ2-1, is as follows: DTGVSQNPRHKITKRGQNVTFRCDPISEHNRLYWYRQTLGQGPEFLTYFQNEAQLEKSRLLSDRFSAERPKGSFSTLEIQRTEQGDSAMYLCASSLMRSGYDEQFFGPGTRLTVL.

This clonotype was seen ten or more times. J is TRBJ2-5 and V is TRBV20-1; 13 positions agree with TRBD2. This CDR3 contains 15 residues. Per the germline V gene, CDR1 is DFQATT and CDR2 is SNEGSKA (reference sequence). The V segment lost 3 bases and the J segment 5 bases; nucleotides outside the gene matches: 6. CDR3 sequence (DNA): TGCAGTGCTAGGACTAGCGGGAGGATCAGCGAGACCCAGTACTTC. Amino acid sequence: CSARTSGRISETQYF.

The chain has TRBV6-1 and TRBJ2-7, with a possible D match to TRBD2 (5 bases). V was clipped by 4 bases and J by 0 bases, with 10 bases between them. Germline CDR1 reads MNHNS; CDR2 reads SASEGT. The CDR3 is 14 residues long. The chain's CDR3 is CASSGGQSSYEQYF. The DNA of the CDR3 is TGTGCCAGCAGTGGAGGGCAGAGCTCCTACGAGCAGTACTTC.

This chain joins TRBV29-1 and TRBJ2-7, with TRBD1 matching 9 bases. The CDR3 has 13 amino acids. Germline lookup yields CDR1 SQVTM and CDR2 ANQGSEA. The J segment lost 5 bases and the V segment lost 8 bases, leaving 10 bases of the junction unmatched. The CDR3: CSPGQGKTHEQYF. Here the CDR3 DNA reads TGCAGCCCCGGACAGGGGAAGACGCACGAGCAGTACTTC.

This chain uses TRBV7-9 with TRBJ2-3, with 8 nucleotides matching TRBD1. Germline V CDR1 and CDR2: SEHNR, FQNEAQ (reference sequence). The V gene end was trimmed by 4 bases and the J gene end by 2 bases; junction bases not matched to a gene: 5. The CDR3 runs 15 residues. Written as DNA, the CDR3 is TGTGCCAGCAGCTCGACAGGGGAGGCCACAGATACGCAGTATTTT. It encodes CASSSTGEATDTQYF.

V usage is TRBV20-1 and J usage is TRBJ2-4; tentatively, D is TRBD2 (6 bases). Looked up from germline, CDR1 is DFQATT and CDR2 is SNEGSKA (reference sequence). The CDR3 is 16 amino acids. The ends were cut back, 1 base at V and 3 bases at J, with 16 bases in the middle. The CDR3 DNA is TGCAGTGCTAGAGGGCCCCCTAGCGCCGACAAAAACATTCAGTACTTC. It specifies CSARGPPSADKNIQYF.

This clonotype was picked up a small number of times. This chain joins TRBV30 and TRBJ2-7; D may correspond to TRBD1 or TRBD2 (6 bases each). The germline gives CDR1 GTSNPN, CDR2 SVGIG (reference sequence). With 0 bases removed from V and 7 bases from J, the gap between germline ends came to 13 bases. This CDR3 region has 13 residues. CDR3: CAWSVGGIGEQYF. The CDR3 DNA sequence: TGTGCCTGGAGTGTAGGGGGGATTGGGGAGCAGTACTTC.

This clonotype has a handful of counts. CDR3 nucleotides: TGTGCCTGGAGTAAGGGGGCTACCTACGAGCAGTACTTC. This translates into CAWSKGATYEQYF. The chain joins TRBV30 to TRBJ2-7, with 7 bases that match TRBD1. In germline, CDR1 is GTSNPN, CDR2 SVGIG (reference sequence). The CDR3 is made up of 13 amino acids. The trim removed 2 bases at V and 2 bases at J, leaving 3 bases unmatched.

This chain connects TRBV4-3 to TRBJ2-7; D remains ambiguous. The V gene's germline CDR1 is LGHNA and CDR2 YSLEER. The CDR3 spans 13 residues. Trimming removed 0 bases from V and 6 bases from J, with 9 bases in between. This chain's CDR3 is CASSQDHGSEQYF. Written as DNA, the CDR3 is TGCGCCAGCAGCCAAGATCACGGCTCCGAGCAGTACTTC.

V usage is TRBV7-2 and J usage is TRBJ2-6; no clear D gene. The CDR3 runs 15 residues. Deletions cut 5 bases from V and 0 bases from J, with 8 bases between. The V gene's germline CDR1 is SGHTA and CDR2 FQGNSA. CDR3 bases: TGTGCCAGCAGCCCATCCCCCTCTGGGGCCAACGTCCTGACTTTC. This encodes CASSPSPSGANVLTF.

This clonotype was found a few times. The chain carries TRBV18 and TRBJ1-4, with D unclear. V lost 2 bases to trimming and J lost 8 bases, with 9 bases between them. This CDR3 has 13 amino acids. CDR1 and CDR2 (germline): KGHSH, LQKENI. DNA for the CDR3: TGTGCCAGCTCACCAACTCAAGGAGAAAAACTGTTTTTT. This encodes CASSPTQGEKLFF.